The 16 T cell receptor beta chains presented below share a single source sample, sequenced in a study of identical twins. Each CDR3 protein is one row after TCRdb ran MiXCR on the 5' RACE reads. The top ten clones hold around 13% of a sample with hundreds of thousands of distinct CDR3 sequences, about 20% of them seen once. These data also formed part of another study, on T cells expressing NK-cell markers.

The sequenced sample was PBMCs. The receptor source for this set is a woman younger than 35 in good health.

The chain uses TRBV27 and TRBJ1-1, with 7 bases that match TRBD1. Per germline, CDR1 MNHEY and CDR2 SMNVEV (reference sequence). The length of the CDR3 is 13 residues. V lost 7 bases to trimming and J lost 4 bases; unmatched junction nucleotides: 6. The DNA of the CDR3 is TGTGCCAGCAAACCAACAGGGGTCACTGAAGCTTTCTTT. Protein sequence: CASKPTGVTEAFF.

This clonotype appeared once. The V gene is TRBV7-9, the J gene TRBJ2-7, with TRBD1 matching 10 bases. After removal of 2 bases from V and 7 bases from J, the junction contained 8 bases not matched to a gene. Looked up from germline, CDR1 is SEHNR and CDR2 is FQNEAQ (reference sequence). The CDR3 consists of 15 residues. The CDR3 here is CASSLWGTGDFEQYF. The CDR3 nucleotides read TGTGCCAGCAGCTTATGGGGGACAGGGGACTTTGAGCAGTACTTC.

The chain has TRBV9 and TRBJ2-7; 12 bases line up with TRBD2. The V and J ends lost 4 bases and 7 bases, in that order; junction bases with no gene match: 6. CDR1 is SGDLS and CDR2 is YYNGEE in the germline V gene. There are 14 residues in the CDR3. CDR3 in DNA: TGTGCCAGCAGCCACGGACTAGCGGGGTCAGAGCAGTACTTC. The encoded protein is CASSHGLAGSEQYF.

The V and J genes are TRBV6-1 and TRBJ2-1; TRBD2 matches at 7 bases. V was clipped by 4 bases and J by 3 bases; unmatched bases: 3. The CDR3 is made up of 14 amino acids. Germline V gene data show CDR1 as MNHNS and CDR2 as SASEGT. The CDR3 DNA follows: TGTGCCAGCAGTGGGGACTATAACTACAATGAGCAGTTCTTC. As protein: CASSGDYNYNEQFF.

This clonotype was recorded a few times. The V call is TRBV7-2, the J call TRBJ1-2; D not resolved. Trimming took off 4 bases at V and 8 bases at J, with 17 bases between the two ends. Germline CDR1 is SGHTA and CDR2 is FQGNSA. The CDR3 is 14 amino acids. Here the CDR3 DNA reads TGTGCCAGCAGCTCAAAAGATGGGAATCGAGGCTACACCTTC. Translating gives CASSSKDGNRGYTF.

This clonotype was recorded a few times. The chain is built from TRBV27 and TRBJ2-7, with D tentatively TRBD2 (5 bases). The V end lost 5 bases, the J end lost 0 bases, and 14 bases lay between the germline ends. In germline, CDR1 is MNHEY, CDR2 SMNVEV (reference sequence). The CDR3 is 15 residues long. The CDR3 spells CASSPIEGFSYEQYF. In DNA form, the CDR3 reads TGTGCCAGCAGTCCGATCGAGGGATTCTCCTACGAGCAGTACTTC.

This clonotype was seen only once. The V and J genes are TRBV30 and TRBJ2-1; the D is unclear. The CDR3 length is 15 residues. V gave up 2 bases and J gave up 7 bases, with 18 bases separating them. Per the germline V gene, CDR1 is GTSNPN and CDR2 is SVGIG (reference sequence). CDR3 DNA sequence: TGTGCCTGGAGTCATGGGCGGCCCCTGGGGAATGAGCAGTTCTTC. This codes for CAWSHGRPLGNEQFF.

Concerning this clonotype: A junction end diverges from the germline sequence, so it may reflect a read error. This sequence joins TRBV5-6 and TRBJ2-3, with D uncertain. The CDR3 contains 14 residues. The germline V gene has CDR1 SGHDT and CDR2 YYEEEE. This CDR3 is CAISPGQVTDTQYF. The CDR3, as DNA: TGTGCCATCAGCCCCGGGCAGGTAACAGATACGCAGTATTTT.

This clonotype has more than one count but fewer than ten. This chain joins TRBV5-1 and TRBJ1-2; TRBD1 aligns across 10 bases. The CDR3 extends over 14 amino acids. V lost 5 bases, J lost 2 bases, and 3 bases stayed unmatched. Germline V gene data show CDR1 as SGHRS and CDR2 as YFSETQ. The CDR3 coding sequence is TGCGCCAGCAGATCGGACAGGGGGAACTATGGCTACACCTTC. It specifies CASRSDRGNYGYTF.

This clonotype has more than one count but fewer than ten. The rearrangement joins TRBV6-2 or TRBV6-3 to TRBJ1-5; D gene ambiguous. The CDR3 is 15 amino acids. The V and J ends lost 7 bases and 0 bases respectively, with 13 bases between them. Germline CDR1 is MNHEY and CDR2 is SVGEGT. CDR3 protein: CASTKGGFSNQPQHF. CDR3 sequence (DNA): TGTGCCAGCACCAAAGGTGGATTTAGCAATCAGCCCCAGCATTTT.

CDR3 region: CASSPPRGPNEQYF. The CDR3 DNA reads as TGTGCCAGCAGCCCCCCCCGAGGCCCGAACGAGCAGTACTTC. The V gene is TRBV9, the J gene TRBJ2-7; no firm D call. V was clipped by 4 bases and J by 5 bases, with 16 bases between them. CDR3 length equals 14 residues. The germline gives CDR1 SGDLS, CDR2 YYNGEE.

The V call is TRBV12-3 or TRBV12-4, the J call TRBJ2-3; D gene unclear. Trimming removed 3 bases from V and 4 bases from J, with 5 bases in between. The CDR3 runs 12 residues. DNA for the CDR3: TGTGCCAGCAGTTTGTACGCAGATACGCAGTATTTT. It yields the protein CASSLYADTQYF.

This clonotype came up a few times. The chain joins TRBV5-5 to TRBJ2-1; D gene unclear. The length of the CDR3 is 12 residues. Germline-derived CDR1 and CDR2 are SGHKS and YYEKEE (reference sequence). Trimming shortened V by 2 bases and J by 6 bases, and 6 bases separated the two germline ends. CDR3 sequence reads: CASSFWVNEQFF. Written as DNA, the CDR3 is TGTGCCAGCAGCTTTTGGGTCAATGAGCAGTTCTTC.

As regards this clonotype: The junction departs from germline at one end; a sequencing error may be responsible. The chain recombines TRBV3-1 with TRBJ2-4; TRBD2 matches 13 bases. The CDR3 totals 17 residues. From germline, CDR1 is LGHDT and CDR2 YNNKEL (reference sequence). CDR3 sequence: CASTQGRTSGRLNIQYF. CDR3 sequence (DNA): TGTGCCAGCACCCAAGGTCGGACTAGCGGGAGACTCAACATTCAGTACTTC.

The genes are TRBV10-3 and TRBJ2-7, with 8 bases fitting TRBD1. Germline V gene data show CDR1 as ENHRY and CDR2 as SYGVKD. CDR3 length: 13 amino acids. V dropped 8 bases and J dropped 3; count of bases not matched to a gene: 6. CDR3: CAIGGQAGYEQYF. CDR3 nucleotide sequence: TGTGCCATCGGGGGACAGGCCGGCTACGAGCAGTACTTC.

The genes are TRBV20-1 and TRBJ2-3, with TRBD2 identical over 12 bases. The germline V gene encodes CDR1 DFQATT and CDR2 SNEGSKA (reference sequence). CDR3 size: 18 residues. V shed 1 base and J 6 bases; nucleotides not matched to a gene: 14. CDR3 sequence reads: CSARGGLAGRGVLDTQYF. DNA for the CDR3: TGCAGTGCTAGAGGCGGACTAGCGGGGAGGGGGGTTTTGGATACGCAGTATTTT.